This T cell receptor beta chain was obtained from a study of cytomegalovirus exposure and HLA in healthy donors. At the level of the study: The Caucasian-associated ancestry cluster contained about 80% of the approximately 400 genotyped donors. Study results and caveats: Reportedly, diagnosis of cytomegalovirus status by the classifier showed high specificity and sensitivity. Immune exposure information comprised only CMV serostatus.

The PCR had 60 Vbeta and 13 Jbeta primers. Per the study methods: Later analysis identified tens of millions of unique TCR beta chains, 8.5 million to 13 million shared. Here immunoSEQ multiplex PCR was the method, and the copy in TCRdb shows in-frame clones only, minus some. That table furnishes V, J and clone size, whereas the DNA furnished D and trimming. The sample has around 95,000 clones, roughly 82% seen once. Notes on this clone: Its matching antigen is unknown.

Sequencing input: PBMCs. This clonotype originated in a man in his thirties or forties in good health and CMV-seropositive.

Here the CDR3 reads CASSSDPGLAGTREFF. CDR3 bases: TGTGCCAGCAGCTCGGACCCGGGACTAGCGGGGACCCGGGAGTTCTTC. V and J are TRBV5-4 and TRBJ2-1; 13 nucleotides agree with TRBD2. Germline CDR1 reads SGHNT; CDR2 reads YYREEE (reference sequence). The trim removed 3 bases at V and 14 bases at J, leaving 14 bases unmatched. CDR3 length equals 16 residues.